This TCR beta chain was profiled in a study of T cells after yellow fever vaccination. TCRdb re-analysed the 5' RACE reads in MiXCR, keeping a single row per CDR3 protein. Counted here are hundreds of thousands of distinct CDR3 sequences, about 19% occurring once; the ten biggest clones make up 18%. This clonotype was recorded a few times. Germline V gene sequence: CDR1 SGHTA, CDR2 FQGNSA. This CDR3 contains 12 residues. V was cut by 7 bases and J by 3 bases, with 8 bases left in between. This rearrangement joins TRBV7-2 to TRBJ2-3, with D hard to call. Specimen: PBMCs, collected before the yellow fever booster vaccination. The sequence came from a man younger than 30 who received the YFV17D yellow fever vaccine. The DNA of the CDR3 is TGTGCCAGCAAGGCAGGAACAGATACGCAGTATTTT. As protein: CASKAGTDTQYF. The full variable domain, with the rest looked up from reference TRBV7-2 and TRBJ2-3, is GAGVSQSPSNKVTEKGKDVELRCDPISGHTALYWYRQSLGQGLEFLIYFQGNSAPDKSGLPSDRFSAERTGGSVSTLTIQRTQQEDSAVYLCASKAGTDTQYFGPGTRLTVL.